This record covers a single T cell receptor (beta chain). The antigen it binds to is not known. Within one base of it there is no much larger clone, and no base qualities were kept. Libraries were made using the immunoSEQ multiplex PCR assay. For the multiplex PCR, a mixture combining 60 forward primers for TCR Vbeta segments and 13 reverse primers for TCR Jbeta segments was used. Amplification of the CDR3 region of rearranged TCR beta genes was performed with a multiplex PCR assay on genomic DNA. The Illumina HiSeq System was used to sequence the amplified TCR beta libraries as 87-base-pair reads. On the authors' methods: Across the roughly 670 repertoires, a later analysis counted approximately 83 million unique TCR beta chains, around 11 million of which were shared by at least two donors. Raw reads were error-corrected and collapsed into unique sequences by a nearest-neighbor algorithm in which closely related sequences were merged to remove PCR and sequencing errors. CDR3 sequences were aligned to IMGT reference sequences to assign V, D and J gene segments. Each retained sequence needed at least a six-nucleotide match to both a V gene segment and a J gene segment. Rearrangements were classified as productive when the CDR3 lacked stop codons and remained in frame with V and J, and all other rearrangements were classified as non-productive. Following IMGT convention, CDR3 was defined as the stretch from the second conserved V-encoded cysteine up to the conserved J-encoded phenylalanine. The earlier analysis of fewer than 700 of the donors excluded sequences that lacked an unambiguous match to a single V gene segment. An earlier analysis of 587 of the donors called V segments functional above 56.7% productive rearrangements and segregating when the between-donor standard deviation exceeded 5%. A statistical classification framework was built to diagnose cytomegalovirus status from the catalog of TCR beta chain sequences. In a later analysis, TCR nucleotide sequences were compared against IMGT/GENE-DB human TR gene sequences so that V and J genes could be assigned. In a later analysis, CDR3 sequences and most-parsimonious VDJ recombination scenarios were assigned using the TCRdist pipeline. In a later analysis, each TCR beta chain was defined by its CDR3 amino acid sequence together with its V-gene family, and reads lacking a unique V-gene family were excluded. As a way to deal with suspected cross-contamination and a sequencing artifact, a later analysis dropped under 600 nucleotide sequences that were highly shared and had low generation probability. In a later analysis, a clonal expansion index for each public chain was calculated from normalized within-repertoire ranks of inferred template counts. In a later analysis, generation probabilities were computed using a VDJ recombination model fitted to out-of-frame rearrangements, and the results were checked against IGoR. Hypergeometric tests were used in a later analysis to score TCR-TCR, TCR-HLA and TCR-CMV co-occurrence, with a repertoire-size bias correction applied to the TCR pairs. A later analysis estimated false discovery rates by permuting HLA or CMV assignments 20 times. In a later analysis, co-occurring TCRs were grouped with DBSCAN, and TCRdist sequence similarity was added when clustering was performed within HLA-allele-positive subsets. Repertoires with fewer than 30,000 or more than 120,000 public chains, plus five repertoires with anomalous nucleotide sharing, were excluded from co-occurrence clustering. Not all clones reach the TCRdb copy of this immuneACCESS table, which keeps in-frame sequences only. Checked studies attribute under half of the gap to unresolved V genes and leave the rest unexplained. V and J calls and clone size come straight from that table; D and trimming were deduced from the DNA. The sample has approximately 110,000 clones on record, 55% to 75% of them singletons. The ten largest clones add up to just over 8% of the sample.

The data originate from a study of cytomegalovirus exposure and HLA in healthy donors (dated by TCRdb to 2017 to 2019). About the investigation overall: An earlier analysis of 587 of the donors reported about 280 Gb of sequence data and around 110 million unique TCR beta sequences obtained from 180 million or so T cells. An early release that covered approximately 600 HLA-typed donors contained around 300 gigabases of sequencing data and tens of millions of unique TCR sequences. The genetic ancestry cluster associated with self-reported Caucasian donors included around four fifths of the roughly 390 genotyped donors. The study aimed to test whether signatures of past pathogen exposure could be identified by cataloging public T cell receptors. Using immunosequencing, the study profiled T cell repertoires from about 620 subjects and related those repertoires to cytomegalovirus serostatus. In addition to the first cohort of around 670 subjects, a separate validation cohort of under 150 different subjects was used. To predict cytomegalovirus infection status, the study combined high-throughput TCR immunosequencing, statistical association of individual TCRs with disease status, and machine learning. A later analysis re-examined previously published TCR beta repertoires from about 670 donors and added high-resolution HLA genotyping to investigate patterns of TCR occurrence. The later analysis used no new phenotypic data to find candidate immune exposures, relying instead on TCR beta sequences and their occurrence across donors. To decide whether each TCR beta V gene segment behaved as functional or pseudogenic, an earlier analysis of some 600 of the donors relied on high-throughput TCR beta sequencing. Donor age, sex, ethnicity and CMV serostatus were compiled alongside the repertoire data. In a later genetic analysis, genome-wide SNP genotypes for about 55% of the roughly 670 donors were used, and that subset was treated as a discovery cohort. Every discovery cohort repertoire had been produced on one sequencing platform. HLA typing included class I and class II loci at four-digit resolution. The number of donors typed differed by locus, with 629-630 for A, B, C, DRB1 and DQB1, roughly 550 for DQA1, over 600 for DPA1, and approximately 470 for DPB1. Roughly five DR-DQ haplotypes were handled as single units for association and clustering because linkage in the cohort was strong. Across some 400 genotyped donors of the cohort, an average of about 240,000 unique TCR beta nucleotide sequences per donor were sequenced, and roughly 20% of those sequences were non-productive.

In total, roughly 670 healthy bone marrow donors made up the cohort. Cohort members were all nominally healthy when sampled, although unrecorded immune exposures were likely present. The donor tested CMV seropositive and was one of the 289 seropositive cohort members. A peripheral blood sample was collected from each donor, and TCR beta sequencing was performed on peripheral blood mononuclear cells. The Qiagen DNeasy Blood Extraction Kit was used to extract genomic DNA from the blood cell samples. Broader findings and caveats from the paper: In a later analysis, HLA-associated TCR beta chains were found to be more clonally expanded and to have lower generation probabilities than equally common non-associated chains. The earlier analysis of 587 of the donors excluded fewer than 20 rarely observed V segments, including chromosome 9 orphons, because counts were too low. A further reported finding was that TCR beta sequences accurately predicted the HLA-A and HLA-B alleles for most subjects in the first cohort. The only immune exposure information available for the cohort was CMV serostatus. An association between a missense DCLRE1C variant and V-gene and J-gene trimming of TCR beta chains was found in a later genetic analysis and replicated in an independent cohort. Because HLA typing was missing for some donors at each locus, association tests included only the typed subset. Compared with the 666-donor mean, donors in an Asian-associated ancestry cluster had fewer N-insertions in productive TCRs, according to a later genetic analysis. A total of about 180 TCR beta chains were listed by the study as associated with cytomegalovirus. Only TCR beta chains were sequenced in this cohort, and the absence of alpha or paired-chain data limited detectable features. The authors suggested that the approach could potentially be extended to other disease states and immunological phenotypes. Linkage disequilibrium might explain the correlated functional status among segregating V segments, but an unknown experimental factor could not be ruled out. When HLA alleles, especially DR and DQ, strongly co-occurred, TCR associations were difficult to assign to individual alleles. The sequencing pipeline was judged likely to have produced a cluster of highly shared sequence variants as a technical artifact. The classifier was reported to diagnose cytomegalovirus status with high specificity and sensitivity in both the original and validation cohorts. A later analysis associated 15,000 to 20,000 TCR beta sequences with specific HLA alleles at a false discovery rate of 0.05. Broadly in line with IMGT annotations, most TCR beta V segments showed up in productive rearrangements about 90% or about 30% of the time in an earlier analysis of about 500 of the donors. A later analysis found that TCR association rates varied across HLA loci, with DRB1 alleles showing the most associated TCRs and HLA-C alleles the fewest. A few of the identified cytomegalovirus-associated TCR beta chains were confirmed in vitro to be specific for cytomegalovirus antigens. In a later analysis, several top co-occurrence clusters were reported to appear linked to parvovirus B19, influenza, CMV and Epstein-Barr virus. The presence/absence analyses assumed that sequencing depth was roughly uniform across donors, and that assumption may not be true. While some public TCRs were present in many individuals, most TCR sequences turned up only very rarely across donors. A later analysis found that most CMV-associated TCR beta chains appeared HLA-restricted, with HLA associations seemingly driven largely by CMV exposure.

Sample: PBMCs. The clonotype was recovered from a middle-aged woman in good health and CMV-seropositive.

Here is the DNA: TGTGCCAGCAGTTCCCGGGACAGGGGAAATGGCTACACCTTC. It encodes CASSSRDRGNGYTF. The sequence is built from TRBV2 and TRBJ1-2, with 10 bases in between that match TRBD1. V is pruned by 5 bases and J by 6 bases, leaving 6 bases of the junction without a gene match. According to the germline V gene, CDR1 reads SNHLY and CDR2 reads FYNNEI. The CDR3 contains 14 residues, cysteine and phenylalanine counted. Only the CDR3 DNA is retained, 42 bases long and in frame from the first base.